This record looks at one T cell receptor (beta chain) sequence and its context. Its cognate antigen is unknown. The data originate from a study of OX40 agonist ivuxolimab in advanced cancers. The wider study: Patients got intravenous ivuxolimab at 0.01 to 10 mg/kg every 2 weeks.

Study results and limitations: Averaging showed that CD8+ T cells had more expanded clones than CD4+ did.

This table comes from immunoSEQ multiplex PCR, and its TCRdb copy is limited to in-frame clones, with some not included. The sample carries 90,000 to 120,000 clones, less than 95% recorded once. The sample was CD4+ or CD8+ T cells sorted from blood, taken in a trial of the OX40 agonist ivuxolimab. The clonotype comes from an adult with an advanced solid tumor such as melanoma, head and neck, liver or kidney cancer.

CDR3 loop: CASSEPGMGSGSFQFF. The DNA of the CDR3 is TGTGCCAGCAGTGAACCAGGGATGGGGAGCGGGAGTTTCCAATTCTTC. The J gene is TRBJ2-1, the V gene TRBV6-1; 8 nucleotides match TRBD2. Germline V gene lookup returns CDR1 MNHNS and CDR2 SASEGT. J lost 16 bases, V lost 2 bases, and 19 bases had no gene match. The CDR3 length is 16 residues.